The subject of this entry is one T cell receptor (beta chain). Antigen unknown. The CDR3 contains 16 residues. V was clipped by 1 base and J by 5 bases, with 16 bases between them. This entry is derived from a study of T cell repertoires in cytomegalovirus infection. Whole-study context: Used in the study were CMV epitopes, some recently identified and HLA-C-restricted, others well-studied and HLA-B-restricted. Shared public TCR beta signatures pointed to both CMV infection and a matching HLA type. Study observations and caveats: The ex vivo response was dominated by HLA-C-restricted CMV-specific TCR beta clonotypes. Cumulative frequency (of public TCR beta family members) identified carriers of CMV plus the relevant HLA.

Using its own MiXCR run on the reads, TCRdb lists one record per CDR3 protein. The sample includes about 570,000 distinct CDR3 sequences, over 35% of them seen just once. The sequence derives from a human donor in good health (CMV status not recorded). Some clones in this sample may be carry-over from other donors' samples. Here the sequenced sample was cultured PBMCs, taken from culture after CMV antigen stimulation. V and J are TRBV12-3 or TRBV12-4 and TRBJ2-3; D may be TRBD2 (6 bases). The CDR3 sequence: CASSLGRRAGIDTQYF. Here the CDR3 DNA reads TGTGCCAGCAGTTTAGGACGGAGGGCGGGGATAGATACGCAGTATTTT.